These 9 T cell receptor beta chains share one sample of origin, sequenced in a study of T cell repertoires in cytomegalovirus infection. TCRdb re-derived calls from the reads in MiXCR, one entry per CDR3 protein. The table records around 300,000 distinct CDR3 sequences, roughly a fifth of them present only once. The antigens these receptors bind are not known. The input for sequencing was cultured PBMCs, taken from culture after CMV antigen stimulation. The receptors were sampled from a human donor in good health (CMV status not recorded). Some clones in this sample may be carry-over from other donors' samples.

This clonotype was counted many times. This sequence joins TRBV28 and TRBJ2-7; tentatively, D is TRBD1 (5 bases). The germline V gene has CDR1 MDHEN and CDR2 SYDVKM. The CDR3 contains 16 residues. V was cut by 2 bases and J by 0 bases, with 14 bases left in between. The CDR3 loop reads CASSLNGHWISYEQYV. CDR3 nucleotide sequence: TGTGCCAGCAGTTTAAATGGACATTGGATCTCCTACGAGCAGTACGTC.

On this clonotype: One end of the junction does not line up with germline, which may come from a read error. This rearrangement joins TRBV6-1 to TRBJ2-3; weak D call: TRBD1 (5 bases). The germline gives CDR1 MNHNS, CDR2 SASEGT. The CDR3 extends over 15 amino acids. For the CDR3, the DNA is TGTACCAGCAGTTCCAACCAGGGTGCAACAGATACGCAGTATTTT. Translating it yields CTSSSNQGATDTQYF.

This clonotype was observed a few times. The genes are TRBV6-2 or TRBV6-3 and TRBJ2-5; 7 bases agree with TRBD1. The J segment lost 2 bases and the V segment lost 2 bases, leaving 5 bases of the junction unmatched. The CDR3 has 15 amino acids. Germline CDR1 and CDR2: MNHEY and SVGEGT. The CDR3 protein is CASSYATGKQETQYF. CDR3 nucleotide sequence: TGTGCCAGCAGTTACGCGACAGGGAAACAAGAGACCCAGTACTTC.

This clonotype has a handful of counts. The chain couples TRBV6-6 to TRBJ2-2; possibly TRBD1 for D (6 bases). Germline V lookup: CDR1 MNHNY, CDR2 SVGAGI (reference sequence). This CDR3 is 15 amino acids long. Trimming shortened V by 1 base and J by 6 bases, and 12 bases separated the two germline ends. This CDR3 is CASSYLDTGSGELFF. The CDR3 coding sequence is TGTGCCAGCAGTTACTTAGACACAGGGTCCGGGGAGCTGTTTTTT.

J is TRBJ1-1 and V is TRBV5-6; D is unclear. V lost 4 bases to trimming and J lost 1 base, with 17 bases between them. Germline CDR1 SGHDT, CDR2 YYEEEE. This CDR3 is built from 16 residues. The CDR3 sequence: CASSIAVRRRNTEAFF. CDR3 in DNA: TGTGCCAGCAGCATAGCAGTGCGGCGCCGGAACACTGAAGCTTTCTTT.

This clonotype was seen a few times. The CDR3, as DNA: TGTGCCAGCAGCATAAATGGCGAGTTAGCCAAAAACATTCAGTACTTC. It is translated as CASSINGELAKNIQYF. J is TRBJ2-4 and V is TRBV5-6; D is unclear. The germline CDR1 and CDR2 sequences are SGHDT and YYEEEE. Trimming removed 4 bases from V and 0 bases from J, with 14 bases in between. This CDR3 contains 16 residues. Full variable domain (remainder filled in from reference TRBV5-6 and TRBJ2-4): DAGVTQSPTHLIKTRGQQVTLRCSPKSGHDTVSWYQQALGQGPQFIFQYYEEEERQRGNFPDRFSGHQFPNYSSELNVNALLLGDSALYLCASSINGELAKNIQYFGAGTRLSVL.

This clonotype was counted ten times or more. CDR3 DNA: TGTGCCAGCAAGCAAGGGACAGGGGGAGAGACCCAGTACTTC. Translating gives CASKQGTGGETQYF. This chain links TRBV7-2 with TRBJ2-5, with 11 bases that match TRBD1. V was pared by 7 bases and J by 4 bases, with 5 bases of the junction left unmatched. Germline-derived CDR1 and CDR2 are SGHTA and FQGNSA. The CDR3 is made up of 14 amino acids.

This chain uses TRBV6-5 with TRBJ1-4, with D possibly being TRBD1 (5 bases). The V gene lost 2 bases and the J gene lost 8 bases, with 21 bases spanning the gap. The CDR3 extends over 17 amino acids. Germline V gives CDR1 MNHEY, CDR2 SVGAGI. The DNA for the CDR3 is TGTGCCAGCAGTTACCGGGGACGAACATCTGGAAGCGAAAAACTGTTTTTT. It is translated as CASSYRGRTSGSEKLFF.

This clonotype has only a few counts. The chain employs TRBV7-3 and TRBJ2-2, with a tentative D call TRBD2 (6 bases). Between the trimmed V and J ends, which lost 6 bases and 2 bases, there was a span of 16 bases. The germline gives CDR1 SGHTA, CDR2 FQGTGA. The CDR3 covers 16 residues. The CDR3 coding sequence is TGTGCCAGCAGACCTTCTGCCGGGACTAACACCGGGGAGCTGTTTTTT. It codes for CASRPSAGTNTGELFF.